This T cell receptor beta chain was identified during a study of T cell clones after liver transplantation. Per the germline V gene, CDR1 is WSHSY and CDR2 is SAAADI. The CDR3 length is 14 residues. The V and J ends lost 8 bases and 2 bases respectively, with 14 bases between them. TCRdb keeps only in-frame clones here, not all; method: immunoSEQ multiplex PCR. The data contain under 20,000 clones, more than 80% of them singletons. The specimen was CD8+ T cells from blood, collected 45 to 46 months after liver transplant. V gene TRBV10-2 combines with J gene TRBJ2-3; weak D call: TRBD2 (6 bases). The TCR originated in a human patient who received a liver transplant. The graft donor may have given rise to some T cells. CDR3 DNA sequence: TGCGCCAGCTCCCGGGGACTTATCACAGATACGCAGTATTTT. Translating it yields CASSRGLITDTQYF.